This entry features one T cell receptor (beta chain) sequence. A far larger clone is one base from this, pointing to a likely read error. This specimen belongs to a study of prognosis after radiotherapy for stage I lung cancer. Overall study: About five patients had oligometastatic NSCLC after their primary tumor was surgically resected, and roughly 15 patients had newly diagnosed primary stage I lung tumors.

The CDR3 runs 16 residues. Germline lookup yields CDR1 MRHNA and CDR2 SNTAGT. The study amplified the TCR beta CDR3 region from genomic DNA. This amplification was carried out by two rounds of multiplex PCR. Primers targeting each individual TRBV and TRBJ gene were applied in first-round PCR. TCRdb independently ran MiXCR on the multiplex PCR reads; one entry per CDR3 protein. In the table there are over 50,000 distinct CDR3 sequences, roughly 35% of which are singletons. The receptor was isolated from a donor aged 50 or older with non-small cell lung cancer. The sample was PBMCs, taken before or after stereotactic body radiation therapy (not recorded which). The V and J genes are TRBV6-4 and TRBJ1-3; no firm D call. The CDR3 spells CASSVGWRASGNTICF. The DNA for the CDR3 is TGTGCCAGCAGTGTAGGTTGGCGGGCCTCTGGAAACACCATATGTTTT.